This T cell receptor (beta chain) was recorded in a study of early T cells in non-severe SARS-CoV-2 infection. As for the study in general: Unsorted whole blood bulk RNA was sequenced, with unpaired chains. Study results and caveats: Matching against VDJdb likely underestimated virus-specific expansions, favoring anti-spike CD8.

Individual cDNA molecules were tagged with unique molecular identifiers, the study reported. MiXCR, run by TCRdb on the 5' RACE reads, gives a single entry per CDR3 protein. The table includes 40,000 or so distinct CDR3 sequences, approximately 10% detected once. CDR1 SGHAT and CDR2 FQNNGV come from the germline V gene. The CDR3 has 15 residues. V dropped 0 bases and J dropped 2 bases, with 10 bases sitting between them. This clonotype was found many times. The antigen remains unidentified. Sample: whole blood. This receptor was obtained from an adult who was a healthcare worker with PCR-confirmed SARS-CoV-2 infection or an uninfected control (not recorded which). This rearrangement joins TRBV11-2 to TRBJ1-1; maybe TRBD1 (6 bases). The CDR3 loop reads CASSLDRGSNTEAFF. Written as DNA, the CDR3 is TGTGCCAGCAGCTTAGACAGGGGCTCTAACACTGAAGCTTTCTTT.